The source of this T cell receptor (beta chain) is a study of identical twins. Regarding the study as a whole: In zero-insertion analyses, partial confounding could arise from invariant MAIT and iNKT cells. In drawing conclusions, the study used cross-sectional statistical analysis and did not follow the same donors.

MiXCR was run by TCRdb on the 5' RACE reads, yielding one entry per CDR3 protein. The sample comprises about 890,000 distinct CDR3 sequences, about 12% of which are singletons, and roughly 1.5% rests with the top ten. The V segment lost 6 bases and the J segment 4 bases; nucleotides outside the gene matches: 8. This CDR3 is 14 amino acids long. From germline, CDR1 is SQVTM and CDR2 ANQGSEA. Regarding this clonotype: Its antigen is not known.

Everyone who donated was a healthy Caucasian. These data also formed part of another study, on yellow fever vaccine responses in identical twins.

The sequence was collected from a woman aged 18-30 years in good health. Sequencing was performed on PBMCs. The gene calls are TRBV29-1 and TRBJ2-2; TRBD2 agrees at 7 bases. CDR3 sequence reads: CSVGEGDGTGELFF. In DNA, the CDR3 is TGCAGCGTGGGGGAGGGAGATGGCACCGGGGAGCTGTTTTTT.